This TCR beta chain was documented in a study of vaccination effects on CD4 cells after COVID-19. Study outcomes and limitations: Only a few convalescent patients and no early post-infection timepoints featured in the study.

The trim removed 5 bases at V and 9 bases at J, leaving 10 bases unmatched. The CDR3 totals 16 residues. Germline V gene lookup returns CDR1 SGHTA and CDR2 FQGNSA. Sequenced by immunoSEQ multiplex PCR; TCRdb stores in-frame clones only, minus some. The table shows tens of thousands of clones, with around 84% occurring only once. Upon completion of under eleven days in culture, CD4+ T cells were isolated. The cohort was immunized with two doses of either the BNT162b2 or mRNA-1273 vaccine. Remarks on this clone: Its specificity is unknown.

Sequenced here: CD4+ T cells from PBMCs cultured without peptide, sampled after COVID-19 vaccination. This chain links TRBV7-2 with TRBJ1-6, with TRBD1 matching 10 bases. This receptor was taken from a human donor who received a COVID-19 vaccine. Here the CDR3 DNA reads TGTGCCAGCAGCCCTACGTTTGGGACAGGGGTTTCACCCCTCCACTTT. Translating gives CASSPTFGTGVSPLHF.